This T cell receptor beta chain was captured by sequencing in a study of blood T cell repertoires in COVID-19. Produced via immunoSEQ multiplex PCR; TCRdb's table is partial and in-frame only. The sample consists of some 120,000 clones, roughly 80% of them appearing once. Deletions cut 5 bases from V and 0 bases from J, with 19 bases between. This CDR3 region has 17 residues. The V gene's germline CDR1 is MDHEN and CDR2 SYDVKM. The receptor comes from a human donor in a cohort sampled during active COVID-19. The sequenced material came from peripheral blood. The chain links TRBV28 to TRBJ1-1, with D tentatively TRBD1 (5 bases). CDR3 in DNA: TGTGCCAGCAGTCAGTCAGGGTTAGCTTCGATGAACACTGAAGCTTTCTTT. Translating gives CASSQSGLASMNTEAFF.